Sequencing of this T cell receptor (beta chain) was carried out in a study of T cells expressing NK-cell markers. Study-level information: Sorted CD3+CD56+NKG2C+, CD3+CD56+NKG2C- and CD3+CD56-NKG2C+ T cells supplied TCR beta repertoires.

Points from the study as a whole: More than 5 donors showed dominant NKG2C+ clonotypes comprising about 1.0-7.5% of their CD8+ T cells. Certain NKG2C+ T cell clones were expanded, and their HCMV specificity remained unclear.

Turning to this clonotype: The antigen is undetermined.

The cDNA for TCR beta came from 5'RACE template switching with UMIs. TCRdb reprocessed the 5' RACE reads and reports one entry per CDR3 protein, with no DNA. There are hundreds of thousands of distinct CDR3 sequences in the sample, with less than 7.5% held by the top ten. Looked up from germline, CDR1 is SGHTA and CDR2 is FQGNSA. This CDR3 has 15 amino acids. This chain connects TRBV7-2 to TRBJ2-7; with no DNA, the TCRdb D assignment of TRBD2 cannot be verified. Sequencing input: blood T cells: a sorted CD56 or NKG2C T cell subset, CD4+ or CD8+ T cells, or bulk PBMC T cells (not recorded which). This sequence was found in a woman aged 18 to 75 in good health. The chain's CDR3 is CASSLGASVVYEQYF.